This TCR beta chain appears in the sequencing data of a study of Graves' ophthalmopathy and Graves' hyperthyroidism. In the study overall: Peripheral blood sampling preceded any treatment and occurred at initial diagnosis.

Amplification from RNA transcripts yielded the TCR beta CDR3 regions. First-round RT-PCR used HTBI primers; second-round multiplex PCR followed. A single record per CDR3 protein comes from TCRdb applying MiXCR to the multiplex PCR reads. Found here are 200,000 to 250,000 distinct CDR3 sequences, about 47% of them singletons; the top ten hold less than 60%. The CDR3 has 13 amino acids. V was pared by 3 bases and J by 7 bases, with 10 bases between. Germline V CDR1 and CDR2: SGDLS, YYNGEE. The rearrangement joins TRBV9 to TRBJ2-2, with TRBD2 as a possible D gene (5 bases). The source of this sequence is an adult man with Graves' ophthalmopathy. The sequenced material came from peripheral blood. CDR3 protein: CASSAAGHGELFF. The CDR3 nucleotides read TGTGCCAGCAGCGCCGCGGGCCACGGGGAGCTGTTTTTT.